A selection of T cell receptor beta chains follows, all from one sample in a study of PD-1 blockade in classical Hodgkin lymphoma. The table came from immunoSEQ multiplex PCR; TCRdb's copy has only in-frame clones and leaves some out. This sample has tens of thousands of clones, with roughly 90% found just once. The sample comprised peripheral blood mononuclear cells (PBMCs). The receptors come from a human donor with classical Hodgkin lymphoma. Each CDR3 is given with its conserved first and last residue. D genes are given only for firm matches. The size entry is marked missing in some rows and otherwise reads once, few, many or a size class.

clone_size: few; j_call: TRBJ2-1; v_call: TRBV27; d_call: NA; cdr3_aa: CASSLGLRGRGNEQFF; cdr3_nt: TGTGCCAGCAGTTTAGGATTAAGAGGAAGGGGGAATGAGCAGTTCTTC
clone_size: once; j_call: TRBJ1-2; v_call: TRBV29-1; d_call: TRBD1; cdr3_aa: CSVEGRGRNYGYTF; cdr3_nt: TGCAGCGTTGAAGGCAGGGGGCGAAACTATGGCTACACCTTC
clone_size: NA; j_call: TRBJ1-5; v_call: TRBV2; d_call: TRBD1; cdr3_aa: CASGGDRGNQPQHF; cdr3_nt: TGTGCCAGTGGGGGGGACAGGGGCAATCAGCCCCAGCATTTT
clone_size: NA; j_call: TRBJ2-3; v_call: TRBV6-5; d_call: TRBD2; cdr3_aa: CASSSLAGGPGDTQYF; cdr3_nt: TGTGCCAGCAGTTCCCTGGCGGGAGGGCCCGGAGATACGCAGTATTTT
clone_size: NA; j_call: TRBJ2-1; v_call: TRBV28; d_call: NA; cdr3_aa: CASSLWAREKVNEQFF; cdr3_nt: TGTGCCAGCAGTTTATGGGCTAGAGAGAAGGTCAATGAGCAGTTCTTC
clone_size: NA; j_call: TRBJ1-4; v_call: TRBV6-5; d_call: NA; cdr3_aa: CASKRTGSANEKLFF; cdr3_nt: TGTGCCAGCAAACGGACCGGATCTGCTAATGAAAAACTGTTTTTT
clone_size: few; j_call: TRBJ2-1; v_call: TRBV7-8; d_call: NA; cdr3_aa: CASGGAYNEQFF; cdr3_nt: TGTGCCAGCGGGGGTGCCTACAATGAGCAGTTCTTC
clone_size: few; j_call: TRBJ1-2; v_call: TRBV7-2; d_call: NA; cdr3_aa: CASSLGPQVLRGYTF; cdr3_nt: TGTGCCAGCAGCTTAGGCCCACAGGTACTGAGGGGCTACACCTTC
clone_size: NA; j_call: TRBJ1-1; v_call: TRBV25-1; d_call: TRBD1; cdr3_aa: CASTQSNRGRTEAFF; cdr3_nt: TGTGCCAGCACCCAATCTAACAGGGGGCGAACTGAAGCTTTCTTT
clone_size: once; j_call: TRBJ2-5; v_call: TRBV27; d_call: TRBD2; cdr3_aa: CASSSLAGEETQYF; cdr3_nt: TGTGCCAGCAGTTCCCTGGCGGGAGAAGAGACCCAGTACTTC
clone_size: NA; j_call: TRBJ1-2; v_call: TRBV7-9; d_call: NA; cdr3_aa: CASSLGGGTSYGYTF; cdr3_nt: TGTGCCAGCTCCCTGGGTGGCGGCACGAGCTATGGCTACACCTTC
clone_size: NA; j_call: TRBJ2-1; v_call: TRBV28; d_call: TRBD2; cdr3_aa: CASSLLGTSVYNEQFF; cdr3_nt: TGTGCCAGCAGTTTATTAGGGACTAGCGTCTACAATGAGCAGTTCTTC
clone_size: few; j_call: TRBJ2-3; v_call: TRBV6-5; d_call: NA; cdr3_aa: CASSYVGTDTQYF; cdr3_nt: TGTGCCAGCAGTTACGTGGGCACAGATACGCAGTATTTT
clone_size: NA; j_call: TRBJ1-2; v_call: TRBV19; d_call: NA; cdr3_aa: CASSILTGSGGYTF; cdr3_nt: TGTGCCAGTAGTATTCTCACAGGGTCCGGTGGCTACACCTTC
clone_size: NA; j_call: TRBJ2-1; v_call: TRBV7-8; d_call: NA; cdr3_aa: CASSLALGREPHNEQFF; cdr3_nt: TGTGCCAGCAGCTTAGCGCTGGGAAGGGAACCGCACAATGAGCAGTTCTTC
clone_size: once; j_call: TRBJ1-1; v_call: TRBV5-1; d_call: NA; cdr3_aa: CASSHRGELTEAFF; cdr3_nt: TGCGCCAGCAGCCACCGGGGGGAGCTCACTGAAGCTTTCTTT
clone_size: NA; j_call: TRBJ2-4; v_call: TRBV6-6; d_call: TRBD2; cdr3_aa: CASSPGLAGSGIQYF; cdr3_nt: TGTGCCAGCAGCCCCGGACTAGCGGGGTCGGGCATTCAGTACTTC
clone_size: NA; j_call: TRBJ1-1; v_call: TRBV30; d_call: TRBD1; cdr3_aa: CAWGRQGAGAFF; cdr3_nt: TGTGCCTGGGGTCGGCAGGGGGCGGGTGCTTTCTTT
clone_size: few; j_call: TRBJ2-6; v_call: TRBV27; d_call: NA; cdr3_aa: CASSAWLSGANVLTF; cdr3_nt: TGTGCCAGCAGTGCTTGGCTGTCTGGGGCCAACGTCCTGACTTTC
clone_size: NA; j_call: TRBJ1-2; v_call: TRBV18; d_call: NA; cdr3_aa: CASSPRGDGYTF; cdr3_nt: TGTGCCAGCTCACCACGAGGGGATGGCTACACCTTC
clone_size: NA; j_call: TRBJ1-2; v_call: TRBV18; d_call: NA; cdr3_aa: CASSGGLVGYTF; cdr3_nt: TGTGCCAGCTCAGGGGGACTTGTGGGCTACACCTTC
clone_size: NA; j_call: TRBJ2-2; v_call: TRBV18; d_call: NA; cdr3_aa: CASSPRRYTGELFF; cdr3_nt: TGTGCCAGCTCACCACGGCGTTACACCGGGGAGCTGTTTTTT
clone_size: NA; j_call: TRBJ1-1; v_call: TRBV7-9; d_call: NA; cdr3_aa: CASSHYGVVGTEAFF; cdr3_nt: TGTGCCAGCAGCCATTATGGGGTCGTGGGCACTGAAGCTTTCTTT
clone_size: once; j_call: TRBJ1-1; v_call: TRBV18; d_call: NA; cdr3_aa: CASSPLSEIMNTEAFF; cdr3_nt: TGTGCCAGCTCACCATTGTCGGAGATAATGAACACTGAAGCTTTCTTT
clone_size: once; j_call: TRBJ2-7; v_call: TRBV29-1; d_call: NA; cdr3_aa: CSVLDRGEQYF; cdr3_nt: TGCAGCGTTCTGGACCGGGGCGAGCAGTACTTC
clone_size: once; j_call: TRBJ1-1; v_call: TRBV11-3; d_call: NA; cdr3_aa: CASSFSENTEAFF; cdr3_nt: TGTGCCAGCAGCTTCTCTGAGAACACTGAAGCTTTCTTT
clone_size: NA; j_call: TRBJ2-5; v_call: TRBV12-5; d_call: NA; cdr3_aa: CASGLGGPQETQYF; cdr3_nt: TGTGCTAGTGGTTTGGGTGGGCCGCAAGAGACCCAGTACTTC
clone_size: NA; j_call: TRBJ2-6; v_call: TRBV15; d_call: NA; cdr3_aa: CATSRDRRAGANVLTF; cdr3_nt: TGTGCCACCAGCAGAGATCGGAGAGCTGGGGCCAACGTCCTGACTTTC
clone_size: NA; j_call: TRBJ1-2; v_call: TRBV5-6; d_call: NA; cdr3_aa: CASSSPEREGYGYTF; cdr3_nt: TGTGCCAGCAGCTCCCCGGAGCGGGAGGGGTATGGCTACACCTTC
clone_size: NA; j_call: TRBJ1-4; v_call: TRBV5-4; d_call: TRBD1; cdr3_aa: CASSLLAEGADEKLFF; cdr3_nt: TGTGCCAGCAGCTTGTTAGCAGAGGGGGCGGATGAAAAACTGTTTTTT
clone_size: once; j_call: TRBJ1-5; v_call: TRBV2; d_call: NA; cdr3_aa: CASRGGEGSVGANQPQHF; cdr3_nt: TGTGCCAGCAGGGGCGGCGAGGGCAGTGTAGGAGCAAATCAGCCCCAGCATTTT
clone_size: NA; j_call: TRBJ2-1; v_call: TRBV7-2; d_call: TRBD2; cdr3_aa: CASSLASGSMNEQFF; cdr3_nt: TGTGCCAGCAGTTTAGCTAGCGGGAGTATGAATGAGCAGTTCTTC
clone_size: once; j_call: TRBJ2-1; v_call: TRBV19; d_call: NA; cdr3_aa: CASSISGRNEQFF; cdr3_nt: TGTGCCAGTAGTATTTCGGGGAGGAATGAGCAGTTCTTC
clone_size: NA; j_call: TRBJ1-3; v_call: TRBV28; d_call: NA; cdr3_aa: CASSFQSGGSSGNTIYF; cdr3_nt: TGTGCCAGCAGTTTTCAATCGGGCGGGAGCTCTGGAAACACCATATATTTT
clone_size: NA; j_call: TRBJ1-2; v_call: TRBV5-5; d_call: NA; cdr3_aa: CASSLAEGTLPGYTF; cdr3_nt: TGTGCCAGCAGCTTGGCCGAAGGGACCCTTCCTGGCTACACCTTC
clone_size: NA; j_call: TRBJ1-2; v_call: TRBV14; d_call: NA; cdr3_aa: CASSHGRVGYTF; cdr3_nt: TGTGCCAGCAGCCATGGCAGGGTTGGCTACACCTTC
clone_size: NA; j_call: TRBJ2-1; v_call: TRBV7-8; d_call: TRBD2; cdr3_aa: CASSLYASGSPPYNEQFF; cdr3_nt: TGTGCCAGCAGCTTATACGCTAGCGGGAGTCCGCCCTACAATGAGCAGTTCTTC
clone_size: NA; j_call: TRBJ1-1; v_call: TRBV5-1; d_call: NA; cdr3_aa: CASRTGQPNTEAFF; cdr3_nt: TGCGCCAGCAGAACGGGCCAGCCAAACACTGAAGCTTTCTTT
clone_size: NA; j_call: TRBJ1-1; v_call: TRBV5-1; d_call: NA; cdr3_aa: CASSLGGTNTEAFF; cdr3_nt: TGCGCCAGCAGCCTTGGGGGAACGAACACTGAAGCTTTCTTT
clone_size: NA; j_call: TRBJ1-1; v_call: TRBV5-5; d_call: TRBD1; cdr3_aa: CASSYRQGDTEAFF; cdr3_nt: TGTGCCAGCAGTTACCGACAGGGCGACACTGAAGCTTTCTTT
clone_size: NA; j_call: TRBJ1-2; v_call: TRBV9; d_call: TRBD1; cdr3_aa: CASTLVGTGGHYGYTF; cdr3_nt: TGTGCCAGCACCCTCGTAGGGACAGGGGGCCACTATGGCTACACCTTC